This TCR beta chain appears in the sequencing data of a study of control samples from healthy donors and cancer patients. Libraries were prepared by immunoSEQ multiplex PCR; TCRdb keeps only in-frame clonotypes and omits some of them. This sample has 130,000 to 150,000 clones; roughly 94% occur once, and the top ten carry 14%. Trimming removed 5 bases from V and 0 bases from J; junction bases left unmatched: 8. From germline, CDR1 is KGHDR and CDR2 SFDVKD. CDR3 length: 17 residues. This chain uses TRBV24-1 with TRBJ2-1; 8 nucleotides agree with TRBD1. Sample: PBMCs. The TCR was taken from a man between 60 and 75 years old with colorectal cancer. This chain's CDR3 is CATSGNNRGSSYNEQFF. CDR3 bases: TGTGCCACCAGTGGTAACAACAGGGGGAGCTCCTACAATGAGCAGTTCTTC.